This T cell receptor beta chain is from a study of blood T cell repertoires in COVID-19 (dated by TCRdb to the early 2020s). For the wider study: The collaborator samples originated in the United States, Italy and Spain and spanned the acute and convalescent phases of COVID-19. The prospective study material was composed of cDNA or gDNA derived from T cells, B-cell-depleted T cells, or PBMCs. Subjects who had been exposed to COVID-19, were actively infected with it, or had recovered from it provided the deeply sampled blood TCRbeta repertoires that made up the dataset. A freely available public database, intended as a resource for researchers studying the immune response to SARS-CoV-2, is where the repertoires were released. Samples were obtained from the ongoing ImmuneRACE study (first 160 participants) and from about 1,300 subjects provided by 6 global collaborators. Nearly every sample came with metadata listing a de-identified subject ID, COVID-19 status, age in years and sex. Where HLA class I and class II types were available, the types were taken from metadata supplied by the sample provider, not from assay-based typing. Results and caveats for the whole study, not just this receptor: The amount of clinical and demographic metadata varied by source and participant and was provided uncurated.

In the germline V gene, CDR1 corresponds to KGHSH and CDR2 to LQKENI. Trimming takes 3 bases off V and 3 bases off J; junction bases not matched to a gene: 6. Including cysteine and phenylalanine, the CDR3 has 17 amino acids. Only the CDR3 DNA stays, 51 bases, in frame from base 1. About this clone: Its antigen is currently not known. There are no base qualities to consult, and no much larger clone falls within one base.

TCRbeta CDR3 regions were amplified from genomic DNA by means of the immunoSEQ Assay, a bias-controlled multiplex PCR. In the original analysis: Within the assay, amplification of reference gene primers was used to estimate how many nucleated cells each sample contained. Sequence reads were collapsed and filtered to measure the absolute abundance of every unique TCRbeta CDR3 rearrangement. Productive Simpson clonality was computed per sample as the square root of Simpson's diversity index over productive rearrangements. TCRdb obtained this table from immuneACCESS and retained in-frame rearrangements with V and J assigned. These tables miss some clones; where compared with another copy, unresolved V genes account for less than half of the shortfall, and the remainder is unexplained. V and J calls and clone size are copied from that table; D and trimming were computed from the DNA. This sample is represented by about 200,000 clones; just under 85% of them were singletons. The ten largest clones represent 15% of the sample.

Participants in the prospective study were enrolled through a virtual design, were aged about 18 to 90 years, and lived in some 24 United States geographic areas. In the prospective study, cohorts were assigned on the basis of participant-reported clinical history obtained from a screening survey and a study questionnaire. ImmuneRACE Cohort 3 recovered participants were defined by two consecutive negative NP/OP PCR tests, healthcare professional clearance, or symptom resolution. Each participant in the prospective study had whole blood, serum and a nasopharyngeal or oropharyngeal swab collected by mobile phlebotomists. Prospective study participants could optionally give additional blood draws and questionnaires over a 2-month period. Prospective study blood samples were shipped either frozen or at room temperature before DNA extraction.

The sequenced sample was PBMCs or T cells enriched from blood (not recorded which). The sequence came from a man aged 40-50 years who had recovered from COVID-19. The V gene is TRBV18 and the J gene is TRBJ2-3; the junction holds 13 bases that match TRBD2. At the DNA level, the sequence is TGTGCCAGCTCACCCTCTCCGGGACTAGCGGGGACAGATACGCAGTATTTT. The encoded protein is CASSPSPGLAGTDTQYF.